Sequencing of this T cell receptor (beta chain) was carried out in a study of cytomegalovirus exposure and HLA in healthy donors. About the study: The approximately 130 validation repertoires matched the 650 to 850 first-cohort repertoires in platform, a later analysis reported. Study-wide findings and caveats: The authors enumerated 180 or so TCR beta chains as linked to cytomegalovirus. In a later analysis, first-cohort TCR clusters were found to tend to co-occur in the approximately 110 validation repertoires.

The roughly 120-subject validation cohort, separate from the approximately 660-subject first cohort, included the donors. Repertoires were generated with immunoSEQ multiplex PCR, while TCRdb's copy carries only in-frame clones and drops some. Of roughly 120,000 clones listed, roughly 86% are singletons. Regarding this clone: Its antigen is as yet unknown.

Unmatched junction bases numbered 9, after V lost 5 bases and J lost 5 bases. Germline assignment: CDR1 MNHEY and CDR2 SMNVEV (reference sequence). There are 15 residues in the CDR3. This TCR was recovered from a young man in good health and CMV-seronegative. Specimen: PBMCs. The rearrangement links TRBV27 to TRBJ1-1, with 9 bases fitting TRBD1. CDR3 nucleotides: TGTGCCAGCAGTACACTACAGGGGGCGAAGACTGAAGCTTTCTTT. Translating gives CASSTLQGAKTEAFF.